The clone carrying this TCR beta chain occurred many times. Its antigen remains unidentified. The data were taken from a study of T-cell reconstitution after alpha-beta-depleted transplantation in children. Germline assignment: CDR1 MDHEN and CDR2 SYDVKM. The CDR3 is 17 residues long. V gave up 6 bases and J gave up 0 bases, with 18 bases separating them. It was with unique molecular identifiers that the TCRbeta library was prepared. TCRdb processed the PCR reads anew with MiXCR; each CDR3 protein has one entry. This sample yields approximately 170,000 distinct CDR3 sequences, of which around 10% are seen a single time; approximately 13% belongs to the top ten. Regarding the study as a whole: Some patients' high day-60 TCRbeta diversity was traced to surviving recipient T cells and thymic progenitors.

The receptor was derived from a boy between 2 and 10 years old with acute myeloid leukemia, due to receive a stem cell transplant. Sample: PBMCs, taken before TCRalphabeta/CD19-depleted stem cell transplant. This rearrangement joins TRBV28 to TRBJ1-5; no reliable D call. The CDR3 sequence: CASRTVGMGYSNQPQHF. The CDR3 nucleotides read TGTGCCAGCAGAACCGTGGGGATGGGGTATAGCAATCAGCCCCAGCATTTT.